This paragraph covers one T cell receptor (beta chain) sequence. Antigen: not known. These data belong to a study of CD8 T cells in Susac syndrome. Study details: The Susac syndrome patients were therapy-naive, on corticosteroids, or on intravenous immunoglobulin alone at blood draw. Study findings and constraints: Susac syndrome CD8+ repertoires were clonally expanded, most strongly in CD8+ TEMRA cells.

An input of 0.5 to 1 ug of RNA was subjected to reverse transcription using random hexamers. Using its own MiXCR run on the immunoSEQ multiplex PCR reads, TCRdb lists one record per CDR3 protein. The sample has about 81,000 distinct CDR3 sequences, 94% seen once. Sequencing of TCR beta was performed on blood CD8+ and CD4+ T cells. Isolation of CD8+ and CD4+ T cells was performed negatively, whereas enrichment of TEMRA cells was done by FACS. The clonotype originates from a human donor with Susac syndrome. Sequences were obtained from CD8+ T cells from PBMCs.

The CDR3 DNA is TGTGCCAGCAGAAACGGAGACAGGGACCGGGCTGAAAAACTGTTTTTT. As protein: CASRNGDRDRAEKLFF. The chain joins TRBV5-4 to TRBJ1-4; TRBD1 agrees at 7 bases. Losses at the gene ends were 5 bases for V and 7 bases for J; bases not matched to a gene: 14. Germline assignment: CDR1 SGHNT and CDR2 YYREEE (reference sequence). The CDR3 extends over 16 amino acids.